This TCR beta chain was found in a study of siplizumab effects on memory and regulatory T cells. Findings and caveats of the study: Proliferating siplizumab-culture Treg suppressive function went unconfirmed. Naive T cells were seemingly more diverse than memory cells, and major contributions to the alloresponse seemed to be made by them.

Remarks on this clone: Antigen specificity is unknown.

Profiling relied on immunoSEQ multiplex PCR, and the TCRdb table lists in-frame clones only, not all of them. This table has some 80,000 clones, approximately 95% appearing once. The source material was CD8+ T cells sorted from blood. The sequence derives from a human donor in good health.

As DNA, the CDR3 is TGTGCCAGCAGCTCTTCCCGGGACAGCCAAGATACGCAGTATTTT. It encodes CASSSSRDSQDTQYF. The chain uses TRBV13 and TRBJ2-3; 7 bases fit TRBD1. The germline V gene encodes CDR1 PRHDT and CDR2 FYEKMQ (reference sequence). This CDR3 has 15 residues. The V and J ends lost 4 bases and 5 bases, in that order; junction bases with no gene match: 9.